What follows is one T cell receptor (beta chain) and its context. Its cognate antigen is unknown. The repertoire was sequenced with immunoSEQ multiplex PCR; TCRdb's copy has only in-frame clones and lacks some. The sample includes about 130,000 clones, 70% to 90% of them seen just once. This CDR3 contains 12 residues. V lost 10 bases, J lost 4 bases, and 14 bases lay in between. CDR1 and CDR2 from the germline V gene are ENHRY and SYGVKD. This sample stems from a study of cytotoxic CD8 clonotypes in ibrutinib-treated CLL. As input for TCR beta libraries, about 2 micrograms of genomic DNA came from cryopreserved PBMCs. Study results and caveats: Elevated clonality accompanied ibrutinib response, with a return toward baseline values at progression. Sampling times (in sustained-remission versus progressing patients) were not the same. At baseline, clonality was higher than in age-matched healthy donors and correlated with CD8+ counts.

The sample was PBMCs, taken after 24 months of ibrutinib treatment. The chain carries TRBV10-3 and TRBJ2-7; weak D call: TRBD1 (6 bases). The clonotype originates from a human donor with chronic lymphocytic leukemia. The CDR3 DNA reads TGTGCCACCAACAGGGAAGGGTACGAGCAGTACTTC. This sequence encodes CATNREGYEQYF.